The TCR beta chain under discussion was sequenced for a study of graft-versus-host responses after intestinal transplantation. Study-wide background: Recipients got multivisceral, liver-intestinal, or isolated intestinal transplants. Every recipient had anti-thymocyte globulin induction and approximately 3 years of tacrolimus plus steroids.

Of note for this clone: Antigen unknown.

The germline gives CDR1 GTSNPN, CDR2 SVGIG (reference sequence). Trimming took off 3 bases at V and 3 bases at J, with 12 bases between the two ends. This CDR3 spans 14 amino acids. Study-level results: Recipient-marrow GvH clones were detected, some having first appeared in ileum or blood. Graft-donor T cell macrochimerism in patients accompanied high graft-versus-host to host-versus-graft clonal ratios in allografts.

Clones were read by immunoSEQ multiplex PCR, and TCRdb kept only the in-frame ones, dropping some. The sample records tens of thousands of clones, about 87% being singletons. The receptor comes from a human donor who was the organ donor for an intestinal transplant. The rearrangement links TRBV30 to TRBJ1-5; D is undetermined. The sample in question was unstimulated CD4+ T cells sorted from spleen or lymph node cells, obtained before transplant. CDR3 sequence reads: CAWSPAANNQPQHF. In nucleotides, the CDR3 is TGTGCCTGGAGCCCGGCGGCCAACAATCAGCCCCAGCATTTT.